This passage covers 17 T cell receptor beta chains from one sample sequenced in a study of T cells in tuberculosis. The time point here: new active TB diagnosis, blood taken before or within 7 days of starting treatment. Data came from immunoSEQ multiplex PCR; TCRdb stores just in-frame clones and leaves some out. The sample yields under 50,000 clones, less than 95% seen once. The sequencing here drew on PBMCs, taken at tuberculosis diagnosis. The receptors were sampled from an adult with tuberculosis.

The chain links TRBV27 to TRBJ1-2; TRBD1 matches 8 bases. The CDR3 is 14 amino acids. V lost 4 bases to trimming and J lost 7 bases; unmatched junction nucleotides: 8. The V gene's germline CDR1 is MNHEY and CDR2 SMNVEV (reference sequence). CDR3 nucleotides: TGTGCCAGCAGTTACTCGGGACAGGCGGGTGGCTACACCTTC. Residues: CASSYSGQAGGYTF.

CDR3 loop: CASSEVGQGAGEAFF. The CDR3 region has the DNA TGCGCCAGCAGTGAAGTGGGACAGGGAGCCGGTGAAGCTTTCTTT. This rearrangement joins TRBV10-2 to TRBJ1-1, with 9 nucleotides matching TRBD1. The CDR3 has 15 amino acids. Trimming cost V 3 bases and J 7 bases; bases outside gene matches: 9. Germline V CDR1 and CDR2: WSHSY, SAAADI.

The V gene is TRBV7-8, the J gene TRBJ2-5; perhaps TRBD1 as D (5 bases). The V and J ends lost 0 bases and 4 bases respectively, with 9 bases between them. This CDR3 is built from 14 residues. From germline, CDR1 is SGHVS and CDR2 FQNEAQ. The CDR3 protein is CASSLAGQGETQYF. In DNA, the CDR3 is TGTGCCAGCAGCTTAGCGGGGCAGGGAGAGACCCAGTACTTC.

The V and J genes are TRBV27 and TRBJ1-1; D is possibly TRBD1 (5 bases). This CDR3 is 16 amino acids long. Between the trimmed V and J ends, which lost 5 bases and 0 bases, there was a span of 16 bases. Germline V gene data show CDR1 as MNHEY and CDR2 as SMNVEV (reference sequence). The CDR3 reads CASSLLSGGLNTEAFF. Written as DNA, the CDR3 is TGTGCCAGCAGTCTATTATCGGGGGGACTGAACACTGAAGCTTTCTTT.

CDR3 bases: TGCGCCAGCAGCTTGGAGGCAGGGGGGAATAATTCACCCCTCCACTTT. Translation gives CASSLEAGGNNSPLHF. The rearrangement joins TRBV5-1 to TRBJ1-6; 7 bases are a match to TRBD1. The CDR3 spans 16 residues. Unmatched junction bases numbered 5, after V lost 0 bases and J lost 5 bases. Germline assignment: CDR1 SGHRS and CDR2 YFSETQ.

The V gene is TRBV14, the J gene TRBJ1-1; D call uncertain. Trimming stripped 4 bases from V and 0 bases from J, with 6 bases between. Germline CDR1 SGHDN, CDR2 FVKESK. The CDR3 spans 13 residues. This CDR3 reads CASSLAMNTEAFF. DNA of the CDR3: TGTGCCAGCAGCCTGGCCATGAACACTGAAGCTTTCTTT. The full variable domain, rest sourced from reference TRBV14 and TRBJ1-1, is EAGVTQFPSHSVIEKGQTVTLRCDPISGHDNLYWYRRVMGKEIKFLLHFVKESKQDESGMPNNRFLAERTGGTYSTLKVQPAELEDSGVYFCASSLAMNTEAFFGQGTRLTVV.

This clone was counted once. This chain uses TRBV5-1 with TRBJ1-1; D perhaps matches TRBD1 (5 bases). Germline values: CDR1 SGHRS, CDR2 YFSETQ. The V end lost 7 bases, the J end lost 0 bases, and 13 bases lay between the germline ends. The CDR3 sequence is 14 residues long. The CDR3 DNA sequence: TGCGCCAGCGACTCGGGGGACCTGAACACTGAAGCTTTCTTT. It yields the protein CASDSGDLNTEAFF.

The V call is TRBV11-2, the J call TRBJ2-5; D is perhaps TRBD1 (6 bases). The CDR3 length is 15 residues. V was pared by 4 bases and J by 3 bases, with 15 bases between. From germline, CDR1 is SGHAT and CDR2 FQNNGV. CDR3 sequence (DNA): TGTGCCAGCAGCTCAGGACGCTCAGGGGAAGAGACCCAGTACTTC. This sequence encodes CASSSGRSGEETQYF.

The rearrangement links TRBV7-2 to TRBJ2-7; 9 bases map to TRBD2. This CDR3 is 16 amino acids long. The trim removed 3 bases at V and 4 bases at J, leaving 10 bases unmatched. Germline values: CDR1 SGHTA, CDR2 FQGNSA. Here the CDR3 DNA reads TGTGCCAGCAGCTTCTCTTATGGGCGGGGGGGTTACGAGCAGTACTTC. The encoded protein is CASSFSYGRGGYEQYF.

This chain joins TRBV4-1 and TRBJ2-7, with a possible D match to TRBD1 (5 bases). Germline V lookup: CDR1 MGHRA, CDR2 YSYEKL. The CDR3 is 15 residues long. The V end was cut by 3 bases, the J end by 0 bases, with 12 bases between. In nucleotides, the CDR3 is TGCGCCAGCAGCCACATTAGACAGAGCTCCTACGAGCAGTACTTC. Translation: CASSHIRQSSYEQYF.

This chain connects TRBV5-1 to TRBJ2-7; 16 nucleotides agree with TRBD2. With V trimmed by 5 bases and J by 4 bases, 15 bases remained unmatched. The CDR3 covers 19 residues. CDR1 and CDR2 from the germline V gene are SGHRS and YFSETQ. DNA for the CDR3: TGCGCCAGCAGTTGGATCTCGGGACTAGCGGGGGGGACGAGATACGAGCAGTACTTC. It translates to CASSWISGLAGGTRYEQYF.

The chain has TRBV7-2 and TRBJ2-3; TRBD1 agrees at 8 bases. Germline values: CDR1 SGHTA, CDR2 FQGNSA. The junction had 6 bases not matched to a gene; V was cut back by 5 bases and J by 5 bases. This CDR3 contains 14 residues. CDR3 sequence: CASSRGQGVDTQYF. CDR3 DNA: TGTGCCAGCAGCCGTGGACAGGGTGTAGATACGCAGTATTTT.

CDR3 coding DNA: TGCGCCAGCAGCTTGCACAGGGATGATAATTCACCCCTCCACTTT. It encodes CASSLHRDDNSPLHF. The chain couples TRBV5-1 to TRBJ1-6, with D possibly being TRBD1 (6 bases). The CDR3 spans 15 residues. Germline loops: CDR1 SGHRS, CDR2 YFSETQ. Trimming left V 1 base short and J 5 bases short, with 10 bases between.

The V gene is TRBV18, the J gene TRBJ2-7; possibly TRBD2 for D (5 bases). CDR3 length equals 17 residues. Germline CDR1 and CDR2: KGHSH and LQKENI. The V gene lost 2 bases and the J gene lost 3 bases, with 20 bases spanning the gap. This CDR3 is CASSPGSARSGGYEQYF. In nucleotides, the CDR3 is TGTGCCAGCTCACCAGGGTCGGCGCGAAGCGGTGGCTACGAGCAGTACTTC.

The chain carries TRBV6-1 and TRBJ1-1, with D perhaps TRBD1 (6 bases). The V gene's germline CDR1 is MNHNS and CDR2 SASEGT. CDR3 length: 12 residues. The ends were cut back, 0 bases at V and 11 bases at J, with 10 bases in the middle. The CDR3 sequence: CASSEAGRGAFF. The CDR3 DNA reads as TGTGCCAGCAGTGAAGCTGGCAGGGGTGCTTTCTTT.

The V call is TRBV2, the J call TRBJ2-7, with TRBD2 matching over 7 bases. The CDR3 contains 12 residues. The ends lost 6 bases at V and 3 bases at J; junction bases unmatched: 2. Germline assignment: CDR1 SNHLY and CDR2 FYNNEI. CDR3 nucleotides: TGTGCCAGCAGGGGAGGGAGCTACGAGCAGTACTTC. Translated, it gives CASRGGSYEQYF.

The chain joins TRBV10-1 to TRBJ2-1; D perhaps matches TRBD1 (6 bases). Germline CDR1 reads WNHNN; CDR2 reads SYGVQD (reference sequence). The CDR3 spans 16 residues. Trimming stripped 4 bases from V and 0 bases from J, with 13 bases between. CDR3 nucleotides: TGCGCCAGCAGTGGAAGACAGGCGAGCTCCTACAATGAGCAGTTCTTC. Translated: CASSGRQASSYNEQFF.